The 25 T cell receptor beta chains listed next were all sequenced from one sample in a study of blood T cells in healthy people across ages. Primers used in a second PCR of about 6 to 11 cycles were a sample-barcoded 5' primer and a J-beta primer mix. TCRdb recomputed calls from the 5' RACE reads with MiXCR, one row per CDR3 protein. The table shows 600,000 or so distinct CDR3 sequences, with approximately 30% occurring only once. The source material was blood. Receptors originate from a woman aged 80 or over in good health.

To note about this clonotype: A read error may be the cause here, since a much bigger clone is one base away. The chain carries TRBV29-1 and TRBJ2-7, with 7 bases that match TRBD1. The CDR3 extends over 14 amino acids. The V gene's germline CDR1 is SQVTM and CDR2 ANQGSEA. Trimming removed 4 bases from V and 2 bases from J; junction bases left unmatched: 8. The CDR3 is CSVGRIRGTYEQYF. The CDR3 DNA reads TGCAGCGTTGGGAGGATCAGGGGGACCTACGAGCAGTACTTC.

This clonotype was recorded at least ten times. The chain uses TRBV6-5 and TRBJ2-7, with D hard to call. V gave up 6 bases and J gave up 3 bases, with 6 bases separating them. Germline V gene sequence: CDR1 MNHEY, CDR2 SVGAGI. This CDR3 has 11 amino acids. In nucleotides, the CDR3 is TGTGCCAGCAGATCCTACTACGAGCAGTACTTC. This gives the protein CASRSYYEQYF.

This clonotype has just a few counts. The chain is built from TRBV4-1 and TRBJ1-4, with a tentative D call TRBD1 (5 bases). This CDR3 has 15 residues. Germline V gene data show CDR1 as MGHRA and CDR2 as YSYEKL. The V end was cut by 1 base, the J end by 8 bases, with 14 bases between. DNA for the CDR3: TGCGCCAGCAGCCAAGTCCAGGGAGTTACCGAAAAACTGTTTTTT. It specifies CASSQVQGVTEKLFF.

This clonotype was counted a few times. Possible read error: a much larger clone is one base away. V usage is TRBV20-1 and J usage is TRBJ2-1; a weak D match, TRBD2 (5 bases). Germline CDR1 reads DFQATT; CDR2 reads SNEGSKA (reference sequence). There are 12 residues in the CDR3. The DNA for the CDR3 is TGCAGTGCAACCGGGATCCCGAATGAGCGGTTCTTC. Translating gives CSATGIPNERFF.

As for this clonotype: A much larger clone is a single base away; this may be a read error. The chain employs TRBV5-1 and TRBJ2-7; tentatively, D is TRBD1 (6 bases). V lost 3 bases and J lost 2, with 12 bases in between. The CDR3 extends over 14 amino acids. Germline CDR1 and CDR2: SGHRS and YFSETQ. The CDR3 nucleotides are TGCGCCAGCAGCTGCCAGGGGCCAACCTACGAGCAGTACTTC. Its protein is CASSCQGPTYEQYF.

Ten or more counts support this clonotype. This chain links TRBV4-1 with TRBJ2-1, with a tentative D call TRBD1 (6 bases). From germline, CDR1 is MGHRA and CDR2 YSYEKL. Trimming removed 0 bases at V and 4 bases at J, with 7 bases between. This CDR3 contains 14 residues. CDR3 protein: CASSQEGAYNEQFF. The DNA for the CDR3 is TGCGCCAGCAGCCAAGAGGGGGCGTACAATGAGCAGTTCTTC.

This clonotype was seen just once. The gene calls are TRBV25-1 and TRBJ1-2; D not certain. The germline V gene has CDR1 MGHDK and CDR2 SYGVNS. The CDR3 sequence is 14 residues long. Trimming removed 4 bases at V and 7 bases at J, with 16 bases between. CDR3 residues: CASSGSGLRSGYTF. For the CDR3, the DNA is TGTGCCAGCAGTGGGTCAGGATTAAGAAGTGGCTACACCTTC.

This clonotype was seen many times. The genes are TRBV3-1 and TRBJ2-7; D is unclear. CDR1 LGHDT and CDR2 YNNKEL come from the germline V gene (reference sequence). Trimming removed 0 bases from V and 7 bases from J, with 16 bases in between. The CDR3 is 15 residues long. In DNA, the CDR3 is TGTGCCAGCAGCCAAGATGAGACATCTTTCGAGGAGCAGTACTTC. The encoded protein is CASSQDETSFEEQYF.

This clonotype was seen repeatedly, ten times or more. The rearrangement links TRBV20-1 to TRBJ2-1; D may be TRBD2 (7 bases). Trimming shortened V by 1 base and J by 5 bases, and 15 bases separated the two germline ends. Germline CDR1 and CDR2: DFQATT and SNEGSKA (reference sequence). The CDR3 runs to 15 residues. The CDR3 DNA follows: TGCAGTGCTAGAGTACCGGCGGGGGACAACAATGAGCAGTTCTTC. It specifies CSARVPAGDNNEQFF.

This clonotype was recorded only once. The chain has TRBV5-5 and TRBJ2-4; 9 positions agree with TRBD2. The J call may not be correct, given that the DNA end is closer to TRBJ2-7. Germline loops: CDR1 SGHKS, CDR2 YYEKEE (reference sequence). CDR3 size: 16 residues. CDR3 residues: CASSLEVTSGSYEQYF. CDR3 nucleotide sequence: TGTGCCAGCAGCTTGGAGGTGACTAGCGGTTCTTACGAGCAGTACTTC.

The genes are TRBV2 and TRBJ2-5, with D possibly being TRBD2 (6 bases). CDR1 is SNHLY and CDR2 is FYNNEI in the germline V gene. This CDR3 contains 15 residues. Trimming removed 11 bases from V and 1 base from J, with 20 bases in between. The CDR3 loop is CAGGASLGCQETQYF. The CDR3, as DNA: TGTGCCGGCGGGGCTTCTCTAGGGTGCCAAGAGACCCAGTACTTC.

In this sample, this clonotype turned up many times. The chain joins TRBV2 to TRBJ1-5; 9 bases line up with TRBD1. Germline V gives CDR1 SNHLY, CDR2 FYNNEI. The CDR3 has 15 amino acids. J gave up 4 bases and V 4 bases, and 5 bases lay outside the gene matches. CDR3 loop: CASSGGDRANQPQHF. The DNA of the CDR3 is TGTGCCAGCAGTGGGGGGGACAGGGCTAATCAGCCCCAGCATTTT.

The sample holds a few counts of this clonotype. The V and J genes are TRBV19 and TRBJ1-2, with TRBD1 matching over 8 bases. Losses at the gene ends were 7 bases for V and 8 bases for J; bases not matched to a gene: 12. There are 14 residues in the CDR3. Germline V gene sequence: CDR1 LNHDA, CDR2 SQIVND (reference sequence). CDR3 nucleotides: TGTGCCAGTACCCTACGACAGGGGTTCAGGGGCTACACCTTC. This gives the protein CASTLRQGFRGYTF. The variable domain in full, with the rest retrieved from reference TRBV19 and TRBJ1-2, is DGGITQSPKYLFRKEGQNVTLSCEQNLNHDAMYWYRQDPGQGLRLIYYSQIVNDFQKGDIAEGYSVSREKKESFPLTVTSAQKNPTAFYLCASTLRQGFRGYTFGSGTRLTVV.

This clonotype was picked up many times. V is TRBV11-2 and J is TRBJ2-1, with TRBD2 identical over 14 bases. The CDR3 has 19 residues. The V and J ends lost 3 bases and 4 bases, in that order; junction bases with no gene match: 11. Germline V lookup: CDR1 SGHAT, CDR2 FQNNGV. The CDR3 spells CASSFYLVTSGGAYNEQFF. CDR3 sequence (DNA): TGTGCCAGCAGCTTCTACCTTGTGACTAGCGGGGGGGCTTACAATGAGCAGTTCTTC.

The CDR3 sequence is CASSWTGLNTEAFF. DNA of the CDR3: TGTGCCAGCAGCTGGACAGGGCTGAACACTGAAGCTTTCTTT. The chain links TRBV19 to TRBJ1-1, with 8 bases identical to TRBD1. Trimming removed 9 bases from V and 0 bases from J; junction bases left unmatched: 6. The CDR3 is 14 residues long. CDR1 is LNHDA and CDR2 is SQIVND in the germline V gene (reference sequence).

As to this clonotype: A clone one base away is much larger, so this may be a read error. J is TRBJ2-7 and V is TRBV5-1, with unresolved D. The CDR3 loop spans 14 amino acids. Trimming shortened V by 2 bases and J by 10 bases, and 19 bases separated the two germline ends. Germline CDR1 and CDR2: SGHRS and YFSETQ. The CDR3 sequence is CASSFGSELNTQYF. DNA for the CDR3: TGCGCCAGCAGCTTCGGCAGCGAATTGAACACTCAGTACTTC.

This clonotype was recorded many times. The V call is TRBV6-5, the J call TRBJ2-7; 9 nucleotides match TRBD1. CDR3 size: 15 residues. Trimming removed 2 bases from V and 0 bases from J; junction bases left unmatched: 2. CDR1 and CDR2 from the germline V gene are MNHEY and SVGAGI. CDR3 region: CASSYGTGTSYEQYF. The CDR3, as DNA: TGTGCCAGCAGTTACGGGACAGGGACCTCCTACGAGCAGTACTTC.

A few counts support this clonotype. V and J are TRBV2 and TRBJ2-2; a possible D gene is TRBD2 (5 bases). V was pared by 6 bases and J by 0 bases, with 8 bases between. The CDR3 has 14 residues. Germline V gene data show CDR1 as SNHLY and CDR2 as FYNNEI. The CDR3 sequence: CASRERPNTGELFF. The DNA of the CDR3 is TGTGCCAGCAGGGAGCGGCCGAACACCGGGGAGCTGTTTTTT. Variable domain in full (rest from reference TRBV2 and TRBJ2-2): EPEVTQTPSHQVTQMGQEVILRCVPISNHLYFYWYRQILGQKVEFLVSFYNNEISEKSEIFDDQFSVERPDGSNFTLKIRSTKLEDSAMYFCASRERPNTGELFFGEGSRLTVL.

The sample holds many counts of this clonotype. V and J are TRBV20-1 and TRBJ1-4; TRBD1 matches at 7 bases. The germline CDR1 and CDR2 sequences are DFQATT and SNEGSKA (reference sequence). The CDR3 length is 14 residues. V lost 0 bases and J lost 6; bases outside the gene matches: 4. CDR3 nucleotide sequence: TGCAGTGCTAGAGATCTTCAGGGGGATGAAAAACTGTTTTTT. Its translation is CSARDLQGDEKLFF.

V usage is TRBV5-6 and J usage is TRBJ2-5; D perhaps matches TRBD1 (5 bases). Germline CDR1 reads SGHDT; CDR2 reads YYEEEE. With 5 bases removed from V and 1 base from J, the gap between germline ends came to 12 bases. The length of the CDR3 is 14 residues. CDR3 sequence: CASSVGVAQETQYF. The CDR3 DNA reads TGTGCCAGCAGTGTAGGGGTGGCCCAAGAGACCCAGTACTTC.

Details on this clonotype: At one of its ends the junction is not consistent with the germline gene, which may arise from a read error. The V and J genes are TRBV12-3 or TRBV12-4 and TRBJ2-3; D is uncertain. CDR3 length: 12 residues. The CDR3 sequence: CTSSPSTDTQYF. Written as DNA, the CDR3 is TGTACCAGCAGTCCGAGCACAGATACGCAGTATTTT.

The J gene is TRBJ1-1, the V gene TRBV7-6, with D tentatively TRBD1 (6 bases). Deletions cut 5 bases from V and 1 base from J, with 17 bases between. The CDR3 length is 16 residues. Germline assignment: CDR1 SGHVS and CDR2 FNYEAQ. CDR3 in amino acids: CASSRGRGGPNTEAFF. CDR3 nucleotide sequence: TGTGCCAGCAGCCGCGGGCGTGGGGGCCCGAACACTGAAGCTTTCTTT.

The gene calls are TRBV20-1 and TRBJ2-2; D perhaps matches TRBD2 (5 bases). The CDR3 covers 15 residues. Germline V gives CDR1 DFQATT, CDR2 SNEGSKA (reference sequence). The V end lost 1 base, the J end lost 6 bases, and 15 bases lay between the germline ends. CDR3 sequence reads: CSARGQLRESGELFF. CDR3 coding DNA: TGCAGTGCTAGAGGGCAACTACGGGAATCCGGGGAGCTGTTTTTT.

CDR3 nucleotide sequence: TGTGCCAGCAGTCCTCGCCAGGGTGGGGGCGAAAAACTGTTTTTT. Amino acids: CASSPRQGGGEKLFF. The chain is built from TRBV2 and TRBJ1-4, with D perhaps matching TRBD1 (6 bases). There are 15 residues in the CDR3. CDR1 and CDR2 (germline): SNHLY, FYNNEI. V dropped 5 bases and J dropped 8 bases, with 18 bases sitting between them.

The sample holds a few counts of this clonotype. In nucleotides, the CDR3 is TGTGCCAGCAGCCCATTTGGGGGTGAGACTGAAGCTTTCTTT. Protein sequence: CASSPFGGETEAFF. The chain employs TRBV7-8 and TRBJ1-1, with D maybe TRBD1 (5 bases). The CDR3 spans 14 residues. V lost 5 bases and J lost 5, with 15 bases in between. Germline lookup yields CDR1 SGHVS and CDR2 FQNEAQ.